These 7 T cell receptor beta chains share one sample of origin, sequenced in a study of blood T cell repertoires in COVID-19. Generated by immunoSEQ multiplex PCR, the TCRdb table keeps only in-frame clones and is missing some. The sample lists about 100,000 clones, approximately 80% seen once, with under 35% in the top ten. The sequenced sample consisted of peripheral blood. These receptors originate from a man between 65 and 85 years old with active or convalescent COVID-19.

V gene TRBV28 combines with J gene TRBJ2-3, with TRBD1 matching 10 bases. The ends lost 3 bases at V and 14 bases at J; junction bases unmatched: 5. Looked up from germline, CDR1 is MDHEN and CDR2 is SYDVKM. CDR3 size: 12 residues. The DNA for the CDR3 is TGTGCCAGCAGTTTGGGACAGGGGAGGATGTATTTT. Translation: CASSLGQGRMYF.

This sequence joins TRBV4-3 and TRBJ2-7; D may be TRBD1 (5 bases). This CDR3 is 15 amino acids long. From germline, CDR1 is LGHNA and CDR2 YSLEER. The V end lost 1 base, the J end lost 3 bases, and 13 bases lay between the germline ends. CDR3 nucleotides: TGCGCCAGCAGCCAAGGGGCAGGGTCGGGCTACGAGCAGTACTTC. Its translation: CASSQGAGSGYEQYF.

The chain recombines TRBV5-1 with TRBJ2-5, with TRBD2 matching 7 bases. The CDR3 has 14 amino acids. Germline-derived CDR1 and CDR2 are SGHRS and YFSETQ. V shed 6 bases, J shed 5 bases, and the junction held 10 bases outside the gene matches. The CDR3 nucleotides are TGCGCCAGCACCCCTGTGGGGGGGACGGAGACCCAGTACTTC. Translating it yields CASTPVGGTETQYF.

V and J are TRBV7-2 and TRBJ2-2; D may be TRBD2 (6 bases). In germline, CDR1 is SGHTA, CDR2 FQGNSA. V lost 4 bases and J lost 5, with 17 bases in between. This CDR3 has 16 amino acids. This chain's CDR3 is CASSSFMGGATGELFF. In DNA, the CDR3 is TGTGCCAGCAGCTCCTTTATGGGAGGTGCGACCGGGGAGCTGTTTTTT.

The chain combines TRBV7-2 with TRBJ2-7; 10 nucleotides line up with TRBD2. Per germline, CDR1 SGHTA and CDR2 FQGNSA. CDR3 length: 15 amino acids. The V segment lost 1 base and the J segment 3 bases; nucleotides outside the gene matches: 3. CDR3 sequence (DNA): TGTGCCAGCAGCTTAGAAGCTAGCGGGGGCTACGAGCAGTACTTC. Its translation: CASSLEASGGYEQYF.

The V gene is TRBV5-1, the J gene TRBJ2-5, with 10 bases aligning to TRBD1. Germline CDR1 SGHRS, CDR2 YFSETQ. Germline trimming cut 2 bases from V and 1 base from J; bases unmatched to any gene: 5. The CDR3 has 16 amino acids. CDR3 region: CASSFGDRGPQETQYF. In DNA form, the CDR3 reads TGCGCCAGCAGCTTCGGGGACAGGGGTCCCCAAGAGACCCAGTACTTC.

The chain carries TRBV29-1 and TRBJ1-2; tentatively, D is TRBD1 (6 bases). Germline-derived CDR1 and CDR2 are SQVTM and ANQGSEA. The CDR3 is 14 amino acids. Trimming left V 7 bases short and J 6 bases short, with 21 bases between. CDR3 region: CSAWSNRERDGYTF. The CDR3 DNA reads TGCAGCGCTTGGAGCAACAGGGAGAGGGATGGCTACACCTTC.